This T cell receptor (beta chain) was identified in a study of CD8+CD57+ T cells in acquired aplastic anemia. As for the study in general: Sorted cells (CD4+ and CD8+) yielded DNA amounts that averaged roughly 3.2 ug. Study-level points and caveats: Comparison of patients with controls identified almost 30 shared CD8+ CDR3 sequences. Controls did not differ significantly from patients in CD8+ Simpson's diversity.

According to the study, genomic DNA was the template for TCR beta VDJ and CDR3 profiling. TCRdb reprocessed the reads via MiXCR and lists one record per CDR3 protein. The repertoire holds around 160,000 distinct CDR3 sequences, with 45% to 55% as singletons. Patients sequenced had flow cytometry evidence of CD8+CD57+ cell expansion. CDR1 is LNHDA, CDR2 SQIVND, per germline (reference sequence). The CDR3 is made up of 13 amino acids. The V end lost 1 base, the J end lost 3 bases, and 5 bases lay between the germline ends. This clonotype showed up many times. What it binds is not known. The rearrangement uses TRBV19 and TRBJ2-3, with no clear D. The source of this sequence is a human donor with aplastic anemia. The sequenced material came from sorted CD4+, CD8+, or CD8+CD57+ T cells (not recorded which) from PBMCs. Here the CDR3 reads CASSIGGTDTQYF. The CDR3 region has the DNA TGTGCCAGTAGTATAGGGGGAACAGATACGCAGTATTTT.